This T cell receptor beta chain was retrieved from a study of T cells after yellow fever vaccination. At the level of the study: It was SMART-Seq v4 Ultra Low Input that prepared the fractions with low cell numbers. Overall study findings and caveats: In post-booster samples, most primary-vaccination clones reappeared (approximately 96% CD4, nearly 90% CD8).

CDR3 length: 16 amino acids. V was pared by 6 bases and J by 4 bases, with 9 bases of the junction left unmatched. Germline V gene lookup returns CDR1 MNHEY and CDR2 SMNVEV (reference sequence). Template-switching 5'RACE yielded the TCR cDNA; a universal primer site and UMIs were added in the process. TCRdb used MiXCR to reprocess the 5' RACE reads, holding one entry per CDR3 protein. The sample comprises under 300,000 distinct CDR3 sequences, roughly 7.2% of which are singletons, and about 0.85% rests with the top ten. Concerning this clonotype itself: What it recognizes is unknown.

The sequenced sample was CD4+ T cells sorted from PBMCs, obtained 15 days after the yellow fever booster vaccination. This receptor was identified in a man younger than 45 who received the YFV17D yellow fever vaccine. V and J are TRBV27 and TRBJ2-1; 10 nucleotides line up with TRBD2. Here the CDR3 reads CASRLLPAGGYNEQFF. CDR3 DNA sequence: TGTGCCAGCAGATTACTCCCAGCGGGAGGGTACAATGAGCAGTTCTTC.